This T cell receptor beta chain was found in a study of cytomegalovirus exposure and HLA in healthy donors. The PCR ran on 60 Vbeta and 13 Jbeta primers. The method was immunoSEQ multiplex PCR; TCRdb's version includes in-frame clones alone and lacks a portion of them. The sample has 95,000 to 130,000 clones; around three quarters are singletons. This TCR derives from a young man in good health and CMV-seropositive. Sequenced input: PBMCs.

CDR3 residues: CASRYEAFF. The DNA for the CDR3 is TGTGCCAGCAGATATGAAGCTTTCTTT. The J gene is TRBJ1-1, the V gene TRBV21-1. TRBV21-1 is an annotated pseudogene. This CDR3 has 9 residues.